Listed below are T cell receptor beta chains from one sample, sequenced in a study of technical replicates of blood from a few donors. Repertoires were generated with immunoSEQ multiplex PCR, while TCRdb's copy carries only in-frame clones and drops some. The table includes 65,000 to 80,000 clones, around 94% detected once. Sequencing was done on a sample of T cells isolated from PBMCs. Source of these receptors: a human donor in good health. CDR3s include the opening cysteine and the closing phenylalanine or tryptophan. D genes are given only for firm matches. Clone size is given for some rows only: seen once, a few or many times, or a class if the clone is expanded.

size	D	V	J	CDR3	DNA
-	-	TRBV19	TRBJ1-4	CASSMRVGMGEKLFF	TGTGCCAGTAGTATGCGGGTGGGCATGGGTGAAAAACTGTTTTTT
-	-	TRBV6-5	TRBJ2-1	CASSYLLAGEQFF	TGTGCCAGCAGTTACTTATTAGCTGGGGAGCAGTTCTTC
-	-	TRBV9	TRBJ1-2	CASSVGLTSNYGYTF	TGTGCCAGCAGCGTCGGACTGACTTCTAACTATGGCTACACCTTC
-	TRBD1	TRBV27	TRBJ2-7	CASSFGQGSYEQYF	TGTGCCAGCAGTTTCGGACAGGGGTCCTACGAGCAGTACTTC
-	-	TRBV10-3	TRBJ1-1	CAITPTQGETFF	TGTGCCATCACCCCGACACAGGGCGAAACTTTCTTT
once	TRBD1	TRBV27	TRBJ2-7	CASSLSDRAYEQYF	TGTGCCAGCAGTTTATCGGACAGGGCTTACGAGCAGTACTTC
-	-	TRBV5-6	TRBJ2-7	CASSSLYRDENYEQYF	TGTGCCAGCAGCTCACTCTACAGGGACGAGAACTACGAGCAGTACTTC
-	TRBD2	TRBV7-2	TRBJ2-5	CASSRKVGGRAGETQYF	TGTGCCAGCAGCAGGAAGGTCGGTGGGAGGGCCGGGGAGACCCAGTACTTC
-	-	TRBV4-1	TRBJ1-2	CASSPTGNYGYTF	TGCGCCAGCAGCCCGACAGGCAACTATGGCTACACCTTC
once	-	TRBV15	TRBJ2-5	CATSRPQGQETQYF	TGTGCCACCAGCAGACCCCAGGGCCAAGAGACCCAGTACTTC
-	-	TRBV5-1	TRBJ1-2	CASSTRSGYGYTF	TGCGCCAGCAGCACCCGTAGCGGCTATGGCTACACCTTC
once	TRBD2	TRBV4-3	TRBJ2-1	CASSQGSGSGDEQFF	TGCGCCAGCAGCCAAGGTAGCGGGAGTGGCGATGAGCAGTTCTTC
-	-	TRBV12-5	TRBJ1-5	CASGFDWTPNQPQHF	TGTGCTAGTGGTTTCGATTGGACACCTAATCAGCCCCAGCATTTT
-	TRBD1	TRBV9	TRBJ1-2	CASSVGTGANYGYTF	TGTGCCAGCAGCGTAGGGACAGGGGCTAACTATGGCTACACCTTC
-	-	TRBV21-1	TRBJ1-2	CASKQSTKTGKKGYTF	TGTGCCAGCAAGCAAAGTACTAAAACAGGGAAAAAGGGCTACACCTTC
-	TRBD2	TRBV7-2	TRBJ2-2	CASTRLAGGSGELFF	TGTGCCAGCACCAGACTAGCGGGAGGATCCGGGGAGCTGTTTTTT
-	-	TRBV4-2	TRBJ2-7	CASSPFREVIYEQYF	TGTGCCAGCAGCCCTTTTAGGGAGGTAATTTACGAGCAGTACTTC
-	TRBD1	TRBV5-6	TRBJ1-4	CASRGTVNEKLFF	TGTGCCAGCAGAGGGACAGTAAATGAAAAACTGTTTTTT
-	-	TRBV5-4	TRBJ2-1	CASRRDLGSSYNEQFF	TGTGCCAGCAGGCGGGACCTTGGAAGCTCCTACAATGAGCAGTTCTTC
-	-	TRBV11-3	TRBJ2-3	CASSSSGLLDTQYF	TGTGCCAGCAGCTCTTCAGGACTATTGGATACGCAGTATTTT
-	-	TRBV28	TRBJ2-1	CAIGRAGNEQFF	TGTGCCATCGGGCGGGCCGGAAATGAGCAGTTCTTC
-	TRBD2	TRBV13	TRBJ2-1	CASRTSGRSGEQFF	TGTGCCAGCAGGACTAGCGGGAGATCGGGTGAGCAGTTCTTC
-	TRBD1	TRBV2	TRBJ2-7	CASNLQGTAYEQYF	TGTGCCAGCAATCTACAGGGGACCGCCTACGAGCAGTACTTC
-	-	TRBV14	TRBJ2-7	CASSLDREVVKQYF	TGTGCCAGCAGCCTCGACAGGGAGGTTGTCAAGCAGTACTTC
-	TRBD1	TRBV4-1	TRBJ2-2	CASSQGQGARTGELFF	TGCGCCAGCAGCCAAGGACAGGGGGCGCGGACCGGGGAGCTGTTTTTT
once	-	TRBV13	TRBJ2-5	CASSLSRGWGQETQYF	TGTGCCAGCAGCCTAAGCAGGGGATGGGGACAAGAGACCCAGTACTTC
-	-	TRBV27	TRBJ2-2	CASSMLGGGELFF	TGTGCCAGCAGTATGCTTGGAGGCGGGGAGCTGTTTTTT
-	-	TRBV6-7	TRBJ1-1	CASSYESHPVYLPAVPTFYTEAFF	TGTGCCAGCAGTTACGAATCCCATCCGGTGTACCTACCCGCCGTACCTACGTTCTACACTGAAGCTTTCTTT
-	TRBD2	TRBV28	TRBJ2-3	CASSEKEREIADTQYF	TGTGCCAGCAGCGAGAAAGAGCGGGAGATTGCCGATACGCAGTATTTT
-	-	TRBV28	TRBJ2-7	CASSPLTGSYEQYF	TGTGCCAGCAGTCCGTTGACGGGTTCCTACGAGCAGTACTTC
-	TRBD1	TRBV11-1	TRBJ2-7	CASSYDRELGEQYF	TGTGCCAGCAGCTACGACAGGGAATTGGGGGAGCAGTACTTC
-	-	TRBV15	TRBJ2-7	CATSRVAGREQYF	TGTGCCACCAGCAGAGTAGCAGGGCGAGAGCAGTACTTC
-	TRBD2	TRBV19	TRBJ2-3	CASSEQREITDTQYF	TGTGCCAGTAGTGAGCAGCGGGAGATAACAGATACGCAGTATTTT
-	-	TRBV6-5	TRBJ2-7	CASRAGSGSSYEQYF	TGTGCCAGCAGGGCAGGGTCCGGAAGCTCCTACGAGCAGTACTTC
-	TRBD1	TRBV5-1	TRBJ2-7	CASRVTGSEQYF	TGCGCCAGCAGAGTGACAGGGTCAGAGCAGTACTTC
-	-	TRBV9	TRBJ2-1	CASRDERSSYNEQFF	TGTGCCAGCAGAGATGAGCGGAGCTCCTACAATGAGCAGTTCTTC
-	-	TRBV20-1	TRBJ2-5	CSASQGLTQYF	TGCAGTGCTAGTCAGGGCTTGACCCAGTACTTC
-	TRBD1	TRBV27	TRBJ2-7	CASSLWGQGDYEQYF	TGTGCCAGCAGTTTATGGGGACAGGGAGACTACGAGCAGTACTTC
-	-	TRBV19	TRBJ2-7	CASSIKGTQYEQYF	TGTGCCAGTAGTATAAAAGGGACACAGTACGAGCAGTACTTC
-	TRBD1	TRBV29-1	TRBJ2-7	CSVGTGFDEQYF	TGCAGCGTTGGGACAGGGTTTGACGAGCAGTACTTC
-	TRBD1	TRBV7-2	TRBJ2-3	CASSSGQGTQYF	TGTGCCAGCAGCTCCGGACAGGGGACGCAGTATTTT
-	TRBD1	TRBV27	TRBJ1-1	CASSLSEGTGHTEAFF	TGTGCCAGCAGTTTATCGGAAGGGACAGGGCACACTGAAGCTTTCTTT
-	TRBD1	TRBV28	TRBJ2-7	CASRLPGQGRVQYF	TGTGCCAGCAGGCTGCCGGGACAGGGTAGGGTGCAGTACTTC
-	-	TRBV4-3	TRBJ1-3	CASSQGSGAEANTIYF	TGCGCCAGCAGCCAAGGAAGCGGGGCAGAAGCAAACACCATATATTTT
-	-	TRBV29-1	TRBJ2-1	CSVEKRGIGEQFF	TGCAGCGTTGAAAAACGGGGGATAGGTGAGCAGTTCTTC
once	-	TRBV7-6	TRBJ1-1	CASKHINTEAFF	TGTGCCAGCAAACACATAAACACTGAAGCTTTCTTT
-	-	TRBV6-5	TRBJ2-7	CASSYRMAGSSYEQYF	TGTGCCAGCAGTTACAGAATGGCGGGGAGCTCCTACGAGCAGTACTTC
-	TRBD2	TRBV19	TRBJ2-3	CASIWGGTGGPTDTQYF	TGTGCCAGTATCTGGGGGGGGACGGGAGGGCCCACAGATACGCAGTATTTT
-	TRBD1	TRBV19	TRBJ1-1	CASSMVKGGGLGNTEAFF	TGTGCCAGTAGTATGGTAAAAGGGGGCGGACTGGGGAACACTGAAGCTTTCTTT
-	-	TRBV5-6	TRBJ1-1	CASSLFGIEAFF	TGTGCCAGCAGCTTGTTCGGGATTGAAGCTTTCTTT
-	TRBD2	TRBV27	TRBJ2-7	CASSFGGRAHEQYF	TGTGCCAGCAGTTTTGGCGGGAGGGCCCACGAGCAGTACTTC
-	-	TRBV21-1	TRBJ2-7	CASSKRTDSSYEQYF	TGTGCCAGCAGCAAGCGGACAGATAGCTCCTACGAGCAGTACTTC